This is a list of T cell receptor beta chains from one sample in a study of CD8 T cells in ankylosing spondylitis. TCRdb used MiXCR to reprocess the 5' RACE reads, holding one entry per CDR3 protein. The sample comprises some 38,000 distinct CDR3 sequences, about 9.4% of which are singletons, and roughly a sixth rests with the top ten. The material sequenced was blood, either unsorted or a sorted T cell fraction (not recorded which). The receptor set was obtained from a male donor with ankylosing spondylitis or in good health (not recorded which). Both conserved end residues are part of each CDR3. A D gene is named only where the DNA matches it firmly. Some rows mark clone size as missing; the rest say once, few, many or name a class of expanded clone.

J gene,clone size,V gene,D gene,CDR3 length,CDR3 protein,CDR3 DNA
TRBJ2-7,many,TRBV7-9,TRBD2,17,CASSTGLAGEKSYEQYF,TGTGCCAGCAGCACAGGACTAGCGGGAGAGAAATCCTACGAGCAGTACTTC
TRBJ1-4,many,TRBV18,TRBD1,16,CASSPPTGTGGEKLFF,TGTGCCAGCTCACCTCCAACCGGGACAGGCGGTGAAAAACTGTTTTTT
TRBJ2-1,many,TRBV6-1,NA,16,CASSEAPPVNLGEQFF,TGTGCCAGCAGTGAAGCGCCCCCCGTTAATCTAGGTGAGCAGTTCTTC
TRBJ2-1,many,TRBV4-1,TRBD2,17,CASSQDVPGTSGSGQFF,TGCGCCAGCAGCCAAGACGTCCCCGGGACTAGCGGGTCCGGGCAGTTCTTC
TRBJ2-7,many,TRBV12-3/TRBV12-4,TRBD2,15,CASSFNPAGTYEQYF,TGTGCCAGCAGTTTTAATCCAGCGGGAACCTACGAGCAGTACTTC
TRBJ1-4,many,TRBV20-1,TRBD1,18,CSPRGRGQGMRSSEKLFF,TGCAGTCCCCGGGGGCGGGGACAGGGGATGAGATCTAGTGAAAAACTGTTTTTT
TRBJ2-1,many,TRBV20-1,NA,13,CSHISRSGYEQFF,TGCAGCCACATATCACGATCGGGATATGAGCAGTTCTTC
TRBJ2-1,many,TRBV5-5,TRBD2,17,CASSWEVAGVSYNEQFF,TGTGCCAGCAGCTGGGAAGTAGCGGGAGTGTCCTACAATGAGCAGTTCTTC
TRBJ2-1,many,TRBV3-1,TRBD1,15,CASSHAGTGGNEQFF,TGTGCCAGCAGCCATGCCGGGACAGGGGGAAATGAGCAGTTCTTC
TRBJ1-5,many,TRBV6-2/TRBV6-3,NA,14,CASSYGYGNQPQHF,TGTGCCAGCAGTTACGGGTATGGCAATCAGCCCCAGCATTTT
TRBJ2-5,many,TRBV7-2,NA,16,CASSLVGYSQEETQYF,TGTGCCAGCAGCTTAGTCGGCTACAGCCAGGAAGAGACCCAGTACTTC
TRBJ2-1,many,TRBV10-3,TRBD2,15,CAISLLAGGFNEQFF,TGTGCCATCAGTTTACTAGCGGGGGGATTCAATGAGCAGTTCTTC
TRBJ1-5,few,TRBV7-9,NA,16,CASSLERGGALQPQHF,TGTGCCAGCAGCTTAGAACGTGGGGGGGCCCTTCAGCCCCAGCATTTT
TRBJ2-2,many,TRBV4-3,NA,12,CASSDTHGELFF,TGCGCCAGCAGCGATACCCACGGGGAGCTGTTTTTT
TRBJ1-6,NA,TRBV6-1,NA,13,CASSETGIAPLHF,TGTGCCAGCAGTGAAACGGGCATCGCACCCCTCCACTTT
TRBJ2-7,NA,TRBV2,NA,15,CASSSSPGTAYEQYF,TGTGCCAGCAGTTCTTCCCCCGGGACGGCGTACGAGCAGTACTTC
TRBJ1-3,few,TRBV15,TRBD1,16,CATSSSQGVSGNTIYF,TGTGCCACCAGCAGCTCACAGGGGGTATCTGGAAACACCATATATTTT
TRBJ1-2,NA,TRBV6-2/TRBV6-3,NA,13,CASREDRSYGYTF,TGTGCCAGCAGGGAAGACAGGAGCTATGGCTACACCTTC
TRBJ2-6,many,TRBV4-2,NA,17,CASSQEPWGSGANVLTF,TGTGCCAGCAGCCAAGAGCCTTGGGGCTCTGGGGCCAACGTCCTGACTTTC
TRBJ2-7,many,TRBV5-1,NA,11,CASSPGYEQYF,TGCGCCAGCAGCCCTGGGTACGAGCAGTACTTC
TRBJ2-7,many,TRBV5-6,NA,15,CASSNMGYKLNEQYF,TGTGCCAGCAGCAACATGGGCTACAAGCTCAACGAGCAGTACTTC
TRBJ2-1,NA,TRBV6-2/TRBV6-3,TRBD1,15,CATRGGTGSYNEEFF,TGTGCCACCAGGGGCGGGACAGGGTCCTACAATGAGGAGTTCTTC
TRBJ2-3,few,TRBV7-3,NA,15,CASSLQGPSTDTQYF,TGTGCCAGCAGCTTACAGGGGCCGAGCACAGATACGCAGTATTTT
TRBJ2-7,NA,TRBV7-2,TRBD2,14,CASSFAGGSYEQYF,TGTGCCAGCAGCTTTGCGGGAGGCTCCTACGAGCAGTACTTC
TRBJ1-5,few,TRBV5-4,NA,12,CASSSDNQPQHF,TGTGCCAGCAGCTCCGACAATCAGCCCCAGCATTTT
TRBJ2-1,many,TRBV18,TRBD2,19,CASSLGTSGRSARSNEQFF,TGTGCCAGCTCCCTAGGGACTAGCGGGAGATCTGCCCGTAGCAATGAGCAGTTCTTC
TRBJ1-1,many,TRBV4-1,TRBD1,15,CASRSPGQENTEAFF,TGCGCCAGCCGCTCCCCGGGACAGGAAAACACTGAAGCTTTCTTT
TRBJ2-1,many,TRBV11-2,TRBD2,15,CASSSLAGGPNEQFF,TGTGCCAGCAGCTCCCTAGCGGGAGGGCCCAATGAGCAGTTCTTC
TRBJ2-7,NA,TRBV5-6,NA,13,CASSPGDVYEQYF,TGTGCCAGCAGCCCCGGGGACGTATACGAGCAGTACTTC
TRBJ2-7,many,TRBV4-3,TRBD2,15,CASSRLAGEGNEQYF,TGCGCCAGCAGTCGACTAGCGGGAGAAGGTAACGAGCAGTACTTC
TRBJ2-3,few,TRBV20-1,NA,17,CSARDRRDQTGADTQYF,TGCAGTGCTAGAGATCGGCGGGATCAAACCGGGGCAGATACGCAGTATTTT
TRBJ2-7,few,TRBV15,NA,15,CATSRVLGGAYEQYF,TGTGCCACCAGCAGAGTCCTGGGGGGGGCTTACGAGCAGTACTTC
TRBJ2-1,many,TRBV5-6,TRBD2,16,CASKRESGSPYNEQFF,TGTGCCAGCAAGCGGGAGAGCGGGAGTCCTTACAATGAGCAGTTCTTC
TRBJ2-5,once,TRBV3-1,NA,18,CATSQQAPDRPSWETQYF,TGTGCCACCTCCCAGCAGGCCCCTGACAGACCTAGCTGGGAGACCCAGTACTTC
TRBJ2-5,many,TRBV28,NA,13,CASRPPGPGTQYF,TGTGCCAGCAGACCCCCGGGACCGGGGACCCAGTACTTC
TRBJ2-7,many,TRBV7-6,NA,13,CASSPWANYEQYF,TGTGCCAGCAGCCCGTGGGCAAACTACGAGCAGTACTTC
TRBJ2-7,many,TRBV12-3/TRBV12-4,NA,15,CASSSSEKGSYEQYF,TGTGCCAGCAGTTCTAGTGAGAAAGGATCCTACGAGCAGTACTTC
TRBJ2-6,NA,TRBV6-5,TRBD1,18,CASSYSGQGAGGANVLTF,TGTGCCAGCAGTTACTCGGGACAGGGGGCGGGAGGGGCCAACGTCCTGACTTTC
TRBJ2-7,many,TRBV5-5,TRBD1,14,CASSPGTGLYEQYF,TGTGCCAGCAGTCCCGGGACAGGGCTCTACGAGCAGTACTTC
TRBJ1-4,many,TRBV5-1,TRBD1,19,CASSLSGTGTMSSNEKLFF,TGCGCCAGCAGCTTGTCCGGGACAGGGACAATGTCGTCTAATGAAAAACTGTTTTTT
TRBJ1-2,NA,TRBV11-1,TRBD1,18,CASSLEPGTGKTNYGYTF,TGTGCCAGCAGCTTAGAGCCCGGGACAGGGAAAACTAACTATGGCTACACCTTC
TRBJ1-2,NA,TRBV7-8,TRBD1,15,CASSSRTGSVGGYTF,TGTGCCAGCAGCTCCAGGACAGGGTCCGTCGGGGGCTACACCTTC
TRBJ2-1,many,TRBV24-1,NA,14,CATSERGSRNEQFF,TGTGCCACCAGTGAGAGGGGTTCCCGCAATGAGCAGTTCTTC
TRBJ1-1,many,TRBV7-8,NA,15,CASSLGSGAGTEAFF,TGTGCCAGCAGCTTGGGGTCAGGGGCTGGCACTGAAGCTTTCTTT
TRBJ2-3,few,TRBV5-6,NA,13,CASSLRGTDTQYF,TGTGCCAGCAGTCTCAGGGGCACAGATACGCAGTATTTT
TRBJ1-6,NA,TRBV19,NA,16,CASSITEIDGDSPLHF,TGTGCCAGTAGTATCACGGAAATAGACGGTGATTCACCCCTCCACTTT
TRBJ1-5,many,TRBV20-1,NA,18,CSARDVAGRLYSNQPQHF,TGCAGTGCTAGAGATGTTGCAGGGCGCCTGTATAGCAATCAGCCCCAGCATTTT
TRBJ1-3,many,TRBV6-1,NA,15,CASSQTTGSGNTIYF,TGTGCCAGCAGTCAAACGACAGGCTCTGGAAACACCATATATTTT
TRBJ1-2,few,TRBV3-1,TRBD1,14,CASSRPGQDYGYTF,TGTGCCAGCAGCCGACCGGGACAGGACTATGGCTACACCTTC
TRBJ1-5,NA,TRBV2,TRBD1,14,CASSRQGGDQPQHF,TGTGCCAGCAGTAGACAGGGAGGGGATCAGCCCCAGCATTTT
TRBJ2-4,NA,TRBV29-1,NA,15,CSVERVGNGVNIQYF,TGCAGCGTTGAGAGGGTGGGGAACGGGGTAAACATTCAGTACTTC
TRBJ2-7,many,TRBV27,NA,13,CASSPAKRAEQYF,TGTGCCAGCAGTCCCGCCAAAAGGGCCGAGCAGTACTTC
TRBJ2-5,few,TRBV9,NA,13,CASSTRDGETQYF,TGTGCCAGCAGCACCCGGGACGGGGAGACCCAGTACTTC
TRBJ2-1,NA,TRBV12-3/TRBV12-4,TRBD2,18,CTFTGGLAGVSSYNEQFF,TGTACCTTCACTGGGGGCCTAGCGGGGGTAAGCTCCTACAATGAGCAGTTCTTC
TRBJ2-7,NA,TRBV2,NA,13,CASSPPWGGEQYF,TGTGCCAGCAGCCCTCCCTGGGGAGGCGAGCAGTACTTC
TRBJ1-3,few,TRBV29-1,NA,14,CSVEDEVSGNTIYF,TGCAGCGTTGAAGATGAGGTCTCTGGAAACACCATATATTTT